This passage covers 4 T cell receptor beta chains from one sample sequenced in a study of shared clonotypes between healthy human individuals. Measured with immunoSEQ multiplex PCR; TCRdb has only the in-frame clones, and not every one. The table shows about 510,000 clones, with about 80% occurring only once. The sequenced sample was PBMCs. The source of these receptors is a woman aged 40 to 55 in good health. Some clones in this sample may be carry-over from other donors' samples.

The chain has TRBV4-1 and TRBJ2-7, with 8 bases that match TRBD1. The germline gives CDR1 MGHRA, CDR2 YSYEKL. Trimming cost V 5 bases and J 3 bases; bases outside gene matches: 9. This CDR3 spans 15 amino acids. This CDR3 reads CASSESDRVVYEQYF. The CDR3 DNA reads as TGCGCCAGCAGCGAGTCGGACAGGGTGGTCTACGAGCAGTACTTC.

This chain uses TRBV2 with TRBJ2-1, with D possibly being TRBD2 (6 bases). The CDR3 length is 12 residues. The V gene lost 2 bases and the J gene lost 14 bases, with 13 bases spanning the gap. Germline lookup yields CDR1 SNHLY and CDR2 FYNNEI. Here the CDR3 reads CASSERGRSEFF. CDR3 in DNA: TGTGCCAGCAGTGAACGGGGGAGGTCGGAGTTCTTC.

This chain uses TRBV27 with TRBJ2-1; D unresolved. From germline, CDR1 is MNHEY and CDR2 SMNVEV (reference sequence). V lost 10 bases, J lost 15 bases, and 25 bases lay in between. This CDR3 is built from 13 residues. This chain's CDR3 is CANHNECPRRSFF. The CDR3 DNA reads as TGTGCCAACCACAACGAATGCCCCCGCCGATCGTTCTTC.

This chain connects TRBV30 to TRBJ2-5; 9 bases are shared with TRBD1. Matching the DNA end better, TRBJ2-7 makes the J call doubtful. Per germline, CDR1 GTSNPN and CDR2 SVGIG (reference sequence). CDR3 length: 12 amino acids. CDR3 in amino acids: CAWGQGLYEQYF. CDR3 in DNA: TGTGCCTGGGGACAGGGGCTTTACGAGCAGTACTTC.